This T cell receptor beta chain was captured in a study of control samples from healthy donors and cancer patients. Generated by immunoSEQ multiplex PCR, the TCRdb table keeps only in-frame clones and is missing some. The data show about 92,000 clones, with roughly four fifths seen just once and about 10% held by the top ten. V gave up 5 bases and J gave up 0 bases, with 5 bases separating them. The CDR3 consists of 12 residues. From germline, CDR1 is SEHNR and CDR2 FQNEAQ (reference sequence). V and J are TRBV7-9 and TRBJ2-7, with a tentative D call TRBD2 (5 bases). Material: blood. This receptor was taken from a woman aged 55-70 years in good health. Written as DNA, the CDR3 is TGTGCCAGCAGCGGGAGCTCCTACGAGCAGTACTTC. It translates to CASSGSSYEQYF.